These 14 T cell receptor beta chains originate from one sample sequenced in a study of blood T cell repertoires in COVID-19. Only in-frame clones appear in the TCRdb table, and some are missing; sequencing was by immunoSEQ multiplex PCR. The profile shows over 150,000 clones, over 80% of them singletons. Sequencing input: peripheral blood. The receptors originated from a woman in her thirties or forties with COVID-19, enrolled during active disease.

This sequence joins TRBV14 and TRBJ1-3; D is ambiguous. V dropped 0 bases and J dropped 0 bases, with 9 bases sitting between them. The CDR3 sequence is 16 residues long. Germline V gene lookup returns CDR1 SGHDN and CDR2 FVKESK. CDR3 in amino acids: CASSQDSPTSGNTIYF. The CDR3 DNA reads TGTGCCAGCAGCCAAGATAGCCCCACCTCTGGAAACACCATATATTTT.

The chain uses TRBV5-1 and TRBJ2-7; 8 bases are shared with TRBD1. V shed 0 bases, J shed 0 bases, and the junction held 2 bases outside the gene matches. Germline loops: CDR1 SGHRS, CDR2 YFSETQ. CDR3 length: 15 residues. The CDR3 sequence: CASSLEGTGSYEQYF. As DNA, the CDR3 is TGCGCCAGCAGCTTGGAAGGGACAGGCTCCTACGAGCAGTACTTC.

The V call is TRBV5-1, the J call TRBJ1-1, with 7 bases that match TRBD1. CDR1 and CDR2 (germline): SGHRS, YFSETQ. The CDR3 spans 13 residues. V lost 5 bases and J lost 5; bases outside the gene matches: 6. DNA of the CDR3: TGCGCCAGCAGAAGGGGGCGAGGAACTGAAGCTTTCTTT. Translating gives CASRRGRGTEAFF.

The chain couples TRBV7-9 to TRBJ1-2, with 10 bases aligning to TRBD1. Germline-derived CDR1 and CDR2 are SEHNR and FQNEAQ (reference sequence). Germline trimming cut 4 bases from V and 3 bases from J; bases unmatched to any gene: 8. The CDR3 covers 16 residues. CDR3 bases: TGTGCCAGCAGCTACATGGGACAGGGGAGACACTATGGCTACACCTTC. Protein: CASSYMGQGRHYGYTF.

This chain connects TRBV2 to TRBJ1-6; D gene ambiguous. Trimming took off 5 bases at V and 9 bases at J, with 14 bases between the two ends. The CDR3 totals 14 residues. Germline values: CDR1 SNHLY, CDR2 FYNNEI. CDR3 amino acids: CASSPGSAPSPLHF. The CDR3 DNA reads TGTGCCAGCAGTCCCGGGTCAGCCCCTTCACCCCTCCACTTT.

The rearrangement links TRBV27 to TRBJ1-1; possible D gene TRBD1, 6 bases. The germline V gene has CDR1 MNHEY and CDR2 SMNVEV (reference sequence). CDR3 length: 15 residues. Trimming cost V 5 bases and J 4 bases, with 17 bases left between them. DNA for the CDR3: TGTGCCAGCAGTCAGAGGCCAAACAGGGCCACTGAAGCTTTCTTT. This codes for CASSQRPNRATEAFF.

The gene calls are TRBV18 and TRBJ1-5; the match to TRBD1 covers 7 bases. Looked up from germline, CDR1 is KGHSH and CDR2 is LQKENI. Trimming took 1 base from V and 1 from J; bases not matched to a gene: 4. The CDR3 totals 16 residues. The CDR3 loop reads CASSPQGAASNQPQHF. The CDR3 nucleotides are TGTGCCAGCTCACCACAGGGGGCAGCAAGCAATCAGCCCCAGCATTTT. Based on the CDR3 plus reference TRBV18 and TRBJ1-5, the full variable domain is NAGVMQNPRHLVRRRGQEARLRCSPMKGHSHVYWYRQLPEEGLKFMVYLQKENIIDESGMPKERFSAEFPKEGPSILRIQQVVRGDSAAYFCASSPQGAASNQPQHFGDGTRLSIL.

The chain recombines TRBV13 with TRBJ2-1, with TRBD2 matching 7 bases. This CDR3 has 15 residues. The junction had 14 bases not matched to a gene; V was cut back by 7 bases and J by 8 bases. The V gene's germline CDR1 is PRHDT and CDR2 FYEKMQ (reference sequence). CDR3 residues: CASTPRREGLDEQFF. The CDR3 region has the DNA TGTGCCAGCACCCCCCGGAGGGAGGGCTTGGATGAGCAGTTCTTC.

The J gene is TRBJ2-1, the V gene TRBV14, with D unclear. The germline CDR1 and CDR2 sequences are SGHDN and FVKESK. CDR3 length: 14 amino acids. Trimming took off 1 base at V and 11 bases at J, with 15 bases between the two ends. The CDR3 DNA sequence: TGTGCCAGCAGCCAAGTGCGTACGGCGGCCCAGCAGTTCTTC. It specifies CASSQVRTAAQQFF. Drawing the rest from reference TRBV14 and TRBJ2-1, the complete variable domain is EAGVTQFPSHSVIEKGQTVTLRCDPISGHDNLYWYRRVMGKEIKFLLHFVKESKQDESGMPNNRFLAERTGGTYSTLKVQPAELEDSGVYFCASSQVRTAAQQFFGPGTRLTVL.

V usage is TRBV18 and J usage is TRBJ1-6; no firm D call. CDR1 and CDR2 (germline): KGHSH, LQKENI. V lost 8 bases and J lost 7, with 15 bases in between. CDR3 length equals 14 residues. DNA of the CDR3: TGTGCCAGCCAACCCGGCAGCGCAAATTCACCCCTCCACTTT. This codes for CASQPGSANSPLHF.

The chain joins TRBV5-1 to TRBJ1-5; 9 bases are shared with TRBD1. This CDR3 contains 18 residues. The ends lost 4 bases at V and 0 bases at J; junction bases unmatched: 11. Germline-derived CDR1 and CDR2 are SGHRS and YFSETQ. This CDR3 is CASSPGQGAPYSNQPQHF. The CDR3 nucleotides are TGCGCCAGCAGCCCGGGACAGGGTGCCCCTTATAGCAATCAGCCCCAGCATTTT.

V and J are TRBV12-3 or TRBV12-4 and TRBJ2-5; the D is unclear. The V end lost 2 bases, the J end lost 2 bases, and 6 bases lay between the germline ends. The length of the CDR3 is 13 residues. The CDR3 sequence: CASSLFSQETQYF. In DNA form, the CDR3 reads TGTGCCAGCAGTTTATTCTCGCAAGAGACCCAGTACTTC.

J is TRBJ1-1 and V is TRBV27; no clear D gene. This CDR3 comprises 17 residues. V gave up 2 bases and J gave up 0 bases, with 16 bases separating them. CDR1 and CDR2 (germline): MNHEY, SMNVEV (reference sequence). The CDR3 sequence: CASSLRPGHTMNTEAFF. The CDR3 DNA reads as TGTGCCAGCAGTTTACGACCAGGCCACACCATGAACACTGAAGCTTTCTTT.

The chain employs TRBV6-1 and TRBJ2-1, with a possible D match to TRBD2 (5 bases). V was trimmed by 2 bases and J by 0 bases, leaving 11 bases between them. CDR3 length: 16 amino acids. Germline assignment: CDR1 MNHNS and CDR2 SASEGT. The CDR3 DNA is TGTGCCAGCAGTGAAACGGAGCGGTACTCCTACAATGAGCAGTTCTTC. Translating it yields CASSETERYSYNEQFF.